This T cell receptor (beta chain) was identified during a study of cytomegalovirus exposure and HLA in healthy donors. Findings and caveats of the study: Looking again later, the authors saw that most CMV-associated TCR beta chains seemed HLA-restricted. A list of 150 to 200 TCR beta chains associated with cytomegalovirus was given. In a later analysis, HLA-associated beta chains showed higher expansion and lower generation probabilities than comparable chains. Associated with HLA alleles at 0.05 false discovery rate in a later analysis were 16,951 TCR beta sequences.

The PCR was carried out with 60 Vbeta primers and 13 Jbeta primers. Using immunoSEQ multiplex PCR, the repertoire was profiled, and TCRdb retains in-frame clones only, with some absent. This table has some 62,000 clones, approximately 89% appearing once. Note on this clone: The target antigen is unknown.

The material sequenced was PBMCs. This TCR was sampled from a man aged 18-30 years in good health and CMV-seronegative.

The chain's CDR3 is CASSPDNSYEQYF. DNA of the CDR3: TGTGCCAGCAGCCCCGACAACTCCTACGAGCAGTACTTC. The J gene is TRBJ2-7, the V gene TRBV7-9; D unclear. The CDR3 extends over 13 amino acids. Germline V lookup: CDR1 SEHNR, CDR2 FQNEAQ (reference sequence). V lost 5 bases and J 0 bases, leaving 8 bases between the germline ends. The variable domain in full, with the rest retrieved from reference TRBV7-9 and TRBJ2-7, is DTGVSQNPRHKITKRGQNVTFRCDPISEHNRLYWYRQTLGQGPEFLTYFQNEAQLEKSRLLSDRFSAERPKGSFSTLEIQRTEQGDSAMYLCASSPDNSYEQYFGPGTRLTVT.